These 2 T cell receptor beta chains came from one sample sequenced in a study of blood T cell repertoires in COVID-19 (dated by TCRdb to 2020 to 2021). Library creation used the immunoSEQ multiplex PCR assay. Imported from immuneACCESS, the table was reduced by TCRdb to in-frame sequences with V and J called. These copies leave out some clones; in studies compared against another copy, an unresolved V gene accounts for under half, and the cause of the remainder is not known. The sample table holds some 86,000 clones, of which 70% to 90% were seen once. About 14% of the sample is held by the ten biggest clonotypes. What was sequenced was peripheral blood. Source of these receptors: an older woman with acute or convalescent COVID-19.

V gene TRBV5-4 combines with J gene TRBJ1-2, with D possibly being TRBD1 (6 bases). V lost 4 bases to trimming and J lost 4 bases, with 11 bases between them. The CDR3 is 13 residues long. The V gene's germline CDR1 is SGHNT and CDR2 YYREEE (reference sequence). CDR3 amino acids: CASSNTGIYGYTF. In nucleotides, the CDR3 is TGTGCCAGCAGCAATACAGGGATCTATGGCTACACCTTC.

V usage is TRBV7-2 and J usage is TRBJ2-2; D possibly corresponds to TRBD2 (6 bases). V lost 5 bases, J lost 7 bases, and 14 bases lay in between. Germline V gene data show CDR1 as SGHTA and CDR2 as FQGNSA. The CDR3 covers 14 residues. The CDR3 loop is CASSRDWGDGELFF. As DNA, the CDR3 is TGTGCCAGCAGCCGGGATTGGGGGGACGGGGAGCTGTTTTTT.